This entry is about one T cell receptor beta chain. Its cognate antigen is unknown. The CDR3 runs to 15 residues. The trim removed 3 bases at V and 2 bases at J, leaving 5 bases unmatched. From germline, CDR1 is SEHNR and CDR2 FQNEAQ (reference sequence). Assay: immunoSEQ multiplex PCR; the TCRdb copy retains only in-frame clones and omits some. There are fewer than 550,000 clones in the sample; about 75% occur only once, and 9.5% to 15% lies in the top ten. This entry belongs to a study of shared clonotypes between healthy human individuals. The study drew all its donors from Caucasian adults living in Nashville, Tennessee. Study findings and constraints: The study sampled only blood, and tissue repertoires likely differ.

This clonotype was obtained from a woman aged 40 to 55 in good health. Some clones in this sample may be carry-over from other donors' samples. Sample: PBMCs. The chain carries TRBV7-9 and TRBJ2-3; TRBD1 agrees at 7 bases. The CDR3 bases are TGTGCCAGCAGCTTCGGGACAGCAATCACAGATACGCAGTATTTT. It is translated as CASSFGTAITDTQYF. Full variable domain (remainder filled in from reference TRBV7-9 and TRBJ2-3): DTGVSQNPRHKITKRGQNVTFRCDPISEHNRLYWYRQTLGQGPEFLTYFQNEAQLEKSRLLSDRFSAERPKGSFSTLEIQRTEQGDSAMYLCASSFGTAITDTQYFGPGTRLTVL.